What follows are 10 T cell receptor beta chains derived from one specimen sequenced in a study of PD-1 blockade in mismatch repair-deficient tumors. The assay was immunoSEQ multiplex PCR, and TCRdb's table has in-frame clones only and misses some. The sample lists under 150,000 clones, roughly 86% occurring once. The material was peripheral blood, obtained approximately 73 weeks after starting pembrolizumab. The receptors derive from an adult with mismatch repair-deficient cancer.

The chain uses TRBV29-1 and TRBJ2-7, with 8 bases identical to TRBD2. Germline V gives CDR1 SQVTM, CDR2 ANQGSEA. CDR3 length: 13 residues. Trimming cost V 3 bases and J 0 bases; bases outside gene matches: 1. CDR3 protein: CSVESGSSYEQYF. DNA for the CDR3: TGCAGCGTTGAGAGCGGGAGCTCCTACGAGCAGTACTTC.

V gene TRBV14 combines with J gene TRBJ2-2, with a tentative D call TRBD2 (5 bases). This CDR3 comprises 15 residues. Trimming pared 4 bases from V and 10 bases from J, leaving 19 bases between. Germline loops: CDR1 SGHDN, CDR2 FVKESK. CDR3 DNA sequence: TGTGCCAGCAGCCCCAGGACTCGTCTTTCGCAGGAGCTGTTTTTT. Translation gives CASSPRTRLSQELFF.

V gene TRBV7-8 combines with J gene TRBJ2-7; 8 positions agree with TRBD1. The CDR3 runs 15 residues. The junction had 8 bases not matched to a gene; V was cut back by 5 bases and J by 2 bases. Germline CDR1 reads SGHVS; CDR2 reads FQNEAQ. The CDR3 region is CASSTRTGKPYEQYF. CDR3 in DNA: TGTGCCAGCAGCACCCGGACAGGGAAACCCTACGAGCAGTACTTC.

The chain's CDR3 is CASSLFRIPYEQYF. CDR3 sequence (DNA): TGTGCCAGCAGTTTATTCAGAATCCCCTACGAGCAGTACTTC. The chain links TRBV28 to TRBJ2-7; D uncertain. With 1 base removed from V and 2 bases from J, the gap between germline ends came to 9 bases. The germline V gene has CDR1 MDHEN and CDR2 SYDVKM. The CDR3 length is 14 residues.

The genes are TRBV4-3 and TRBJ2-7; TRBD1 matches 9 bases. The germline gives CDR1 LGHNA, CDR2 YSLEER. The CDR3 sequence is 13 residues long. V shed 8 bases, J shed 4 bases, and the junction held 6 bases outside the gene matches. CDR3 amino acids: CASAPGQGYEQYF. CDR3 nucleotide sequence: TGCGCCAGCGCCCCGGGACAGGGTTACGAGCAGTACTTC.

V is TRBV27 and J is TRBJ2-7; the match to TRBD2 covers 11 bases. Germline V gene data show CDR1 as MNHEY and CDR2 as SMNVEV (reference sequence). This CDR3 region has 16 residues. V shed 3 bases and J 5 bases; nucleotides not matched to a gene: 9. Written as DNA, the CDR3 is TGTGCCAGCAGTTTTAGCGGGAGGGCCGAACTAAACGAGCAGTACTTC. Amino acids: CASSFSGRAELNEQYF.

CDR3 protein: CATSLGLALNTGELFF. The CDR3 DNA sequence: TGTGCCACCTCCCTAGGCCTAGCGCTGAACACCGGGGAGCTGTTTTTT. The chain has TRBV15 and TRBJ2-2; D is perhaps TRBD2 (6 bases). Looked up from germline, CDR1 is LNHNV and CDR2 is YYDKDF (reference sequence). The CDR3 covers 16 residues. The germline V and J ends were trimmed by 8 bases and 1 base, with 17 bases remaining between them.

A few counts support this clone. CDR3 in amino acids: CASSLSESDIPGANVLTF. The CDR3 DNA follows: TGTGCCAGCAGTTTGTCGGAGAGTGACATCCCCGGGGCCAACGTCCTGACTTTC. J is TRBJ2-6 and V is TRBV28; D remains unclear. V lost 3 bases and J 4 bases, leaving 19 bases between the germline ends. This CDR3 contains 18 residues. Per germline, CDR1 MDHEN and CDR2 SYDVKM.

This clone appeared a single time. The rearrangement uses TRBV6-1 and TRBJ2-3; TRBD2 might be the D (5 bases). Germline V lookup: CDR1 MNHNS, CDR2 SASEGT. V gave up 2 bases and J gave up 3 bases, with 12 bases separating them. The CDR3 is 15 residues long. In DNA, the CDR3 is TGTGCCAGCAGTGAATCTGGACTCTTAACAGATACGCAGTATTTT. It translates to CASSESGLLTDTQYF.

This chain uses TRBV5-1 with TRBJ2-3, with 11 bases identical to TRBD1. Per the germline V gene, CDR1 is SGHRS and CDR2 is YFSETQ. This CDR3 is built from 16 residues. Trimming at V came to 5 bases and at J to 3 bases, leaving 8 bases not matched to a gene. The CDR3 sequence: CASSTDRGRATDTQYF. The CDR3 DNA reads TGCGCCAGCAGTACGGACAGGGGGCGAGCGACAGATACGCAGTATTTT.